Below, one T cell receptor beta chain is given with its context. The CDR3 runs to 15 residues. V trimming: 6 bases; J trimming: 7 bases; junction bases outside the gene matches: 3. Germline V lookup: CDR1 MNHNY, CDR2 SVGAGI (reference sequence). Original processing methods: Reference gene primer amplification gave nucleated cell count estimates. Sequencing was performed with immunoSEQ multiplex PCR; in TCRdb, only in-frame clones are kept and a portion is missing. For V, J and clone size, that table is used; D and trimming come from the DNA. The repertoire holds approximately 260,000 clones, with 80% to 90% as singletons. This sample was taken from a study of blood T cell repertoires in COVID-19. Recruits, aged roughly 18 to 90 years, lived in 20 to 30 US areas.

This chain joins TRBV6-6 and TRBJ2-4, with 16 bases identical to TRBD2. The sequencing sample was made of PBMCs or T cells enriched from blood (not recorded which). The source is a man aged 25 to 40 with acute COVID-19. The CDR3 DNA follows: TGTGCCAGCAGGGGACTAGCGGGGGGGCCGAACATTCAGTACTTC. This gives the protein CASRGLAGGPNIQYF.